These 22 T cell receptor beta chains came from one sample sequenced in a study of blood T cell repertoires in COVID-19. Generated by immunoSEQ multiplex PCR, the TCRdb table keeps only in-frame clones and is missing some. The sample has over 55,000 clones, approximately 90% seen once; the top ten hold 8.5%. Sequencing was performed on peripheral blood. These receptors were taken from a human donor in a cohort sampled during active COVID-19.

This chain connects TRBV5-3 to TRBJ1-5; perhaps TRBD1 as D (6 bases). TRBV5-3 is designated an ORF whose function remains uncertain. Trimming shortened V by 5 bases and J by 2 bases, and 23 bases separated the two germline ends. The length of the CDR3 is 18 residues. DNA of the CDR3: TGTGCCAGAAGGGATTCGCTACGACAGGTCCGTGGCAATCAGCCCCAGCATTTT. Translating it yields CARRDSLRQVRGNQPQHF.

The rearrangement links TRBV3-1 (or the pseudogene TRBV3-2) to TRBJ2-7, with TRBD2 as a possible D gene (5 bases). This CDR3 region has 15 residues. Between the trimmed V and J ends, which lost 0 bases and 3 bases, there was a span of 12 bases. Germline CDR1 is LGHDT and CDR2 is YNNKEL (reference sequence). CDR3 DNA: TGTGCCAGCAGCCAAGATTTCCGGGGAAGCTACGAGCAGTACTTC. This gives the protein CASSQDFRGSYEQYF.

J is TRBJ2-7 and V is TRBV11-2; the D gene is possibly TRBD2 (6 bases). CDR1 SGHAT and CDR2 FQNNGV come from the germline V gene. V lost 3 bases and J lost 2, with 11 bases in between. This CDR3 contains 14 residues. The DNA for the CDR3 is TGTGCCAGCAGCTTGTCCCGGGGGACCTACGAGCAGTACTTC. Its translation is CASSLSRGTYEQYF.

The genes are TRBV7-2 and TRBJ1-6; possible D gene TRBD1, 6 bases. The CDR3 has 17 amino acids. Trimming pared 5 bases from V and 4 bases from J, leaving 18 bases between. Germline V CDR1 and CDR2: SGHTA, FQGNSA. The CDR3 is CASSKRGGEGYNSPLHF. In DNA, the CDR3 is TGTGCCAGCAGCAAAAGGGGGGGCGAGGGTTATAATTCACCCCTCCACTTT.

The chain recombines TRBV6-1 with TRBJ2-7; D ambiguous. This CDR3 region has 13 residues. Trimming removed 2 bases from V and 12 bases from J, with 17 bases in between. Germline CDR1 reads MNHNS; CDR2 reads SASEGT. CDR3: CASSEKNSPLAYF. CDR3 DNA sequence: TGTGCCAGCAGTGAAAAAAACAGCCCCTTGGCGTACTTC.

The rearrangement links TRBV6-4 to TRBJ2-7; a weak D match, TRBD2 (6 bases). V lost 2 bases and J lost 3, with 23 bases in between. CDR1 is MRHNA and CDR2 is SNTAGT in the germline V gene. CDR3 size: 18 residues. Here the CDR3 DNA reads TGTGCCAGCAGTGACCCCACGCTACCCAGACAGCGGGTCTACGAGCAGTACTTC. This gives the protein CASSDPTLPRQRVYEQYF.

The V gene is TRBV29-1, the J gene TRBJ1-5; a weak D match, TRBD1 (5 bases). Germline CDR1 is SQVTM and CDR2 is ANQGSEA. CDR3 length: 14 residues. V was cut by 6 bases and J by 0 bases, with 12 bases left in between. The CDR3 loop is CSVGGGYSNQPQHF. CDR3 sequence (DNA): TGCAGCGTGGGGGGGGGATATAGCAATCAGCCCCAGCATTTT. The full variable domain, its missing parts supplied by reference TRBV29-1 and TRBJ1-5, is SAVISQKPSRDICQRGTSLTIQCQVDSQVTMMFWYRQQPGQSLTLIATANQGSEATYESGFVIDKFPISRPNLTFSTLTVSNMSPEDSSIYLCSVGGGYSNQPQHFGDGTRLSIL.

The CDR3 DNA reads as TGTGCCAGCAGTTTGGGCCTGGAGCAGTTCTTC. Its protein product is CASSLGLEQFF. V usage is TRBV12-3 or TRBV12-4 and J usage is TRBJ2-1; D is unresolved. This CDR3 is 11 amino acids long. V lost 3 bases to trimming and J lost 10 bases, with 7 bases between them.

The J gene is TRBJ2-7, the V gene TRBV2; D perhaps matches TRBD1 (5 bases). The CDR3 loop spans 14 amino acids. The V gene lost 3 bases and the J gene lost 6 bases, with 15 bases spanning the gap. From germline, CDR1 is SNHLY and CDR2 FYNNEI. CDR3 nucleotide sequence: TGTGCCAGCAGTGAGGTTGCAGGGAAAAGCGAGCAGTACTTC. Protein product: CASSEVAGKSEQYF.

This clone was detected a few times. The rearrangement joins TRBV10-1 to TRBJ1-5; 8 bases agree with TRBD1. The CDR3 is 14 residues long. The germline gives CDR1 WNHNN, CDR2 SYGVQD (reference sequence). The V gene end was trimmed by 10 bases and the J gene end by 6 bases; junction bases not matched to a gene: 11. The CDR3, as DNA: TGCGCCAATCCCGGACAGGGAAATGTTCAGCCCCAGCATTTT. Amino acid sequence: CANPGQGNVQPQHF.

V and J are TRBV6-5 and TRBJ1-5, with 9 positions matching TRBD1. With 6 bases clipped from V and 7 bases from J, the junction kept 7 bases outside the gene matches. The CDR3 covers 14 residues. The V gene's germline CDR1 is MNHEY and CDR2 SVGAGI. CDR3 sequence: CASSSGTGYQPQHF. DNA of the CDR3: TGTGCCAGCAGCTCCGGGACAGGGTACCAGCCCCAGCATTTT.

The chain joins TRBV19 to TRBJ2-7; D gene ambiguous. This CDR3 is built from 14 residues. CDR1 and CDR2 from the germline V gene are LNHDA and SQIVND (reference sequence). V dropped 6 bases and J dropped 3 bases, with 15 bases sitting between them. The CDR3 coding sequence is TGTGCCAGTAGAAGGCAGGAAGATTTCTACGAGCAGTACTTC. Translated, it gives CASRRQEDFYEQYF.

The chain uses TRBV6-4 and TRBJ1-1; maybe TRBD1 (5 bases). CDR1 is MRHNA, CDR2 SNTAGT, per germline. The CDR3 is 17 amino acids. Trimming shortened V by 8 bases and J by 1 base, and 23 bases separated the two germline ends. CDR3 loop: CASPDRGGEAQNTEAFF. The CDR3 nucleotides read TGTGCCAGCCCTGACCGGGGGGGAGAAGCTCAGAACACTGAAGCTTTCTTT.

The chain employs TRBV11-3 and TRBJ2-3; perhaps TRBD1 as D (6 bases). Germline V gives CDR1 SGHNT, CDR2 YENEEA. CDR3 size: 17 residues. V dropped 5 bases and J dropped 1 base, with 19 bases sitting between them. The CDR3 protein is CASSPRDTGSGTDTQYF. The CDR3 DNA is TGTGCCAGCAGCCCCCGAGACACAGGGTCGGGCACAGATACGCAGTATTTT.

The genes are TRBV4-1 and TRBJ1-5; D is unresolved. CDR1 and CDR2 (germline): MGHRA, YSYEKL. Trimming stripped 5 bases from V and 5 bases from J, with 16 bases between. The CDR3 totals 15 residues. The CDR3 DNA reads TGCGCCAGCAGCGCGGACGGGAGTATCGATCAGCCCCAGCATTTT. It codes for CASSADGSIDQPQHF.

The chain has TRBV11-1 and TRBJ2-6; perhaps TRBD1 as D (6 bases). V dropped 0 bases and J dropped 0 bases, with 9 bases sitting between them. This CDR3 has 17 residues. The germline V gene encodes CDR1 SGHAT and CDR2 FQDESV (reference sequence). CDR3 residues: CASSLATGNSGANVLTF. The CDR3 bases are TGTGCCAGCAGCTTAGCCACAGGGAACTCTGGGGCCAACGTCCTGACTTTC. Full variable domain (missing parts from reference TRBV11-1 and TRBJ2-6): EAEVAQSPRYKITEKSQAVAFWCDPISGHATLYWYRQILGQGPELLVQFQDESVVDDSQLPKDRFSAERLKGVDSTLKIQPAELGDSAMYLCASSLATGNSGANVLTFGAGSRLTVL.

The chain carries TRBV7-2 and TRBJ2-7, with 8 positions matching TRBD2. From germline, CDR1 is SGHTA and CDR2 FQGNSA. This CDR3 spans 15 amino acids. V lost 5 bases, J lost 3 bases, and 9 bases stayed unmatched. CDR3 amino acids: CASSQSGTRNYEQYF. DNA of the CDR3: TGTGCCAGCAGCCAATCCGGGACTAGGAACTACGAGCAGTACTTC.

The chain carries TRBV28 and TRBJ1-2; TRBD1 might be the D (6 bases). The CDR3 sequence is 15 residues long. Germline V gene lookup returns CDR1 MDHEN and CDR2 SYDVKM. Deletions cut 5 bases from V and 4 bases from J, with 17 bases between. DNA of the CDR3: TGTGCCAGCAGTGGACAGATCGGGGCCGGCTATGGCTACACCTTC. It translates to CASSGQIGAGYGYTF.

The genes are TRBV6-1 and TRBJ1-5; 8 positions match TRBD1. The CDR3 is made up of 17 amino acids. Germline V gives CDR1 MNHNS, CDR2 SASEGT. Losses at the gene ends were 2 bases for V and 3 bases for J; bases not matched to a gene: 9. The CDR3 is CASSERYRTGLNQPQHF. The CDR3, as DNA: TGTGCCAGCAGTGAACGATATAGGACAGGGCTCAATCAGCCCCAGCATTTT.

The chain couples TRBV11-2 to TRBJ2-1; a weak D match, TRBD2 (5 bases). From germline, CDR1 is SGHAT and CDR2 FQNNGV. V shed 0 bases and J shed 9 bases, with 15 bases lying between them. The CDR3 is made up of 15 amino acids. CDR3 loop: CASSLDTRARVEQFF. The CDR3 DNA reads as TGTGCCAGCAGCTTAGATACTCGGGCGCGGGTTGAGCAGTTCTTC.

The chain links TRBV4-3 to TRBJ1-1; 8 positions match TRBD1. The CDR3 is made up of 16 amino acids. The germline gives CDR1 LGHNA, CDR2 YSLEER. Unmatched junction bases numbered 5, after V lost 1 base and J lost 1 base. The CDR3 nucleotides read TGCGCCAGCAGCCAAGGGCGGACAGGGAGGAACACTGAAGCTTTCTTT. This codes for CASSQGRTGRNTEAFF.

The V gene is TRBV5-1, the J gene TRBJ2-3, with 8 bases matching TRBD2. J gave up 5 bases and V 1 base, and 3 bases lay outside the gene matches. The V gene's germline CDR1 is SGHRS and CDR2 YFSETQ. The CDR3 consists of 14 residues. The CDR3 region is CASSLKSGGDTQYF. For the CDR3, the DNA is TGCGCCAGCAGCTTGAAGAGCGGGGGAGATACGCAGTATTTT.